These 13 T cell receptor beta chains were all obtained from the same sample, sequenced in a study of T cell responses to AZD1222 COVID-19 vaccine (dated by TCRdb to about 2021). Library preparation was by the immunoSEQ multiplex PCR assay. TCRdb took over this immuneACCESS table, retaining in-frame rearrangements with V and J assigned. Such tables are incomplete; in checked studies, under half of the missing clones stem from an unresolved V gene, and the remainder is unexplained. For this sample there are about 150,000 clones; approximately 90% appear just once. 6.5% to 8.5% of the sample comes from the top ten. Interpreted using the paper, the time point label stands for: baseline before first vaccination. The material was peripheral blood, obtained on day 0 of AZD1222 vaccination. The receptors stem from an adult in good health.

The CDR3 DNA is TGTGCCAGCAGTGAAGCGCTTCAGAGGAGTTCACCCCTCCACTTT. It specifies CASSEALQRSSPLHF. This chain links TRBV2 with TRBJ1-6; no firm D call. Trimming removed 0 bases from V and 9 bases from J, with 12 bases in between. CDR3 length equals 15 residues. Germline assignment: CDR1 SNHLY and CDR2 FYNNEI.

V and J are TRBV11-2 and TRBJ1-1, with 9 bases aligning to TRBD1. This CDR3 region has 15 residues. The V and J ends lost 3 bases and 1 base, in that order; junction bases with no gene match: 3. Germline assignment: CDR1 SGHAT and CDR2 FQNNGV. The DNA of the CDR3 is TGTGCCAGCAGCTTGACAGGGGGTTCGAACACTGAAGCTTTCTTT. Protein product: CASSLTGGSNTEAFF. Supplemented by reference TRBV11-2 and TRBJ1-1, the full variable domain reads EAGVAQSPRYKIIEKRQSVAFWCNPISGHATLYWYQQILGQGPKLLIQFQNNGVVDDSQLPKDRFSAERLKGVDSTLKIQPAKLEDSAVYLCASSLTGGSNTEAFFGQGTRLTVV.

The rearrangement uses TRBV5-4 and TRBJ2-7; D might be TRBD1 or TRBD2, each matching 5 bases. Germline V gene lookup returns CDR1 SGHNT and CDR2 YYREEE (reference sequence). The CDR3 contains 15 residues. The germline V and J ends were trimmed by 0 bases and 6 bases, with 16 bases remaining between them. CDR3: CASSLGGSRAVEQYF. The CDR3 bases are TGTGCCAGCAGCTTGGGAGGGAGCAGGGCGGTCGAGCAGTACTTC.

This chain's CDR3 is CATSGTGLREKLFF. As DNA, the CDR3 is TGTGCCACCAGCGGAACAGGGTTACGTGAAAAACTGTTTTTT. The chain uses TRBV15 and TRBJ1-4, with D tentatively TRBD1 (6 bases). CDR1 is LNHNV, CDR2 YYDKDF, per germline (reference sequence). The CDR3 length is 14 residues. V gave up 5 bases and J gave up 7 bases, with 14 bases separating them. The variable domain in full, completed from reference TRBV15 and TRBJ1-4, reads DAMVIQNPRYQVTQFGKPVTLSCSQTLNHNVMYWYQQKSSQAPKLLFHYYDKDFNNEADTPDNFQSRRPNTSFCFLDIRSPGLGDTAMYLCATSGTGLREKLFFGSGTQLSVL.

Worth noting for this clone: Other DNA sequences in this sample translate to the same CDR3. The gene calls are TRBV7-3 and TRBJ2-2; D is undetermined. Trimming pared 4 bases from V and 1 base from J, leaving 7 bases between. Looked up from germline, CDR1 is SGHTA and CDR2 is FQGTGA. The CDR3 consists of 14 residues. The CDR3 sequence: CASSSPGNTGELFF. Written as DNA, the CDR3 is TGTGCCAGCAGCTCGCCGGGGAACACCGGGGAGCTGTTTTTT.

The genes are TRBV7-2 and TRBJ1-5, with 8 bases lining up with TRBD1. With V trimmed by 2 bases and J by 1 base, 4 bases remained unmatched. This CDR3 has 16 residues. Germline V gene sequence: CDR1 SGHTA, CDR2 FQGNSA. The CDR3 nucleotides read TGTGCCAGCAGCTTATCAGGGGGCTTCAGCAATCAGCCCCAGCATTTT. Translating gives CASSLSGGFSNQPQHF.

The CDR3 spells CASSSGTATNEKLFF. DNA for the CDR3: TGTGCCAGCAGTTCCGGGACAGCAACTAATGAAAAACTGTTTTTT. J is TRBJ1-4 and V is TRBV6-5; TRBD1 matches 7 bases. Germline CDR1 is MNHEY and CDR2 is SVGAGI. With 4 bases clipped from V and 0 bases from J, the junction kept 2 bases outside the gene matches. This CDR3 region has 15 residues.

The sample holds a few counts of this clone. CDR3 sequence (DNA): TGTGCCAGCAGTTTATTTAGGGGCGTTGAAGCTTTCTTT. Its protein is CASSLFRGVEAFF. The J gene is TRBJ1-1, the V gene TRBV28; a possible D gene is TRBD1 (5 bases). CDR1 and CDR2 from the germline V gene are MDHEN and SYDVKM. The CDR3 totals 13 residues. V shed 1 base and J shed 7 bases, with 10 bases lying between them.

This clone was found once. The genes are TRBV20-1 and TRBJ2-5; 7 positions agree with TRBD2. Germline V gives CDR1 DFQATT, CDR2 SNEGSKA (reference sequence). The length of the CDR3 is 13 residues. The ends lost 3 bases at V and 5 bases at J; junction bases unmatched: 6. The CDR3 reads CSASRASGETQYF. Written as DNA, the CDR3 is TGCAGTGCTAGTAGGGCTAGCGGTGAGACCCAGTACTTC.

The V and J genes are TRBV28 and TRBJ2-7; D perhaps matches TRBD2 (5 bases). Germline V gives CDR1 MDHEN, CDR2 SYDVKM. V lost 8 bases, J lost 3 bases, and 8 bases lay in between. The CDR3 totals 11 residues. The CDR3 DNA sequence: TGTGCCAGCCGGGATGACTACGAGCAGTACGTC. Protein product: CASRDDYEQYV.

This clone was found once. The V gene is TRBV5-1, the J gene TRBJ2-1; 8 bases map to TRBD2. Per the germline V gene, CDR1 is SGHRS and CDR2 is YFSETQ. J gave up 4 bases and V 1 base, and 4 bases lay outside the gene matches. The CDR3 consists of 15 residues. The chain's CDR3 is CASSLSGGPYNEQFF. Written as DNA, the CDR3 is TGCGCCAGCAGCTTGTCGGGGGGGCCATACAATGAGCAGTTCTTC.

This rearrangement joins TRBV11-2 to TRBJ2-1; D may be TRBD1 (6 bases). The V end was cut by 5 bases, the J end by 10 bases, with 12 bases between. The germline CDR1 and CDR2 sequences are SGHAT and FQNNGV. CDR3 length: 12 residues. This CDR3 reads CASSLGAWEQFF. Here the CDR3 DNA reads TGTGCCAGCAGCCTGGGGGCGTGGGAGCAGTTCTTC.

CDR3 loop: CASSSQGWGETQYF. The CDR3 DNA is TGTGCCAGTAGTTCACAGGGGTGGGGAGAGACCCAGTACTTC. The V gene is TRBV19, the J gene TRBJ2-5; 7 nucleotides line up with TRBD1. CDR3 length: 14 amino acids. Germline lookup yields CDR1 LNHDA and CDR2 SQIVND (reference sequence). Germline trimming cut 5 bases from V and 4 bases from J; bases unmatched to any gene: 7.